Only a few counts were recorded for the clone carrying this T cell receptor beta chain. Its specificity is unknown. V gave up 5 bases and J gave up 2 bases; unmatched junction bases: 5. Germline lookup yields CDR1 SGHRS and CDR2 YFSETQ. The CDR3 length is 14 residues. These data come from a study of spatial heterogeneity in lung cancer. Every molecule of TCR cDNA had its own unique molecular identifier. In TCRdb, the 5' RACE reads were re-called with MiXCR into one record per CDR3 protein. In the table there are 30,000 to 45,000 distinct CDR3 sequences, 7.5% of which are singletons. Time point here: sample taken at primary tumor resection. Just over 70 TRACERx patients with early, untreated non-small cell lung cancer donated samples. Tumor, nontumor lung or frozen PBMC supplied whole RNA, sequenced without sorting. Findings and caveats of the study: Ubiquitous, expanded tumor-derived TCRs were more frequently observed in blood at resection than at follow-up.

Here the sequenced sample was PBMCs, taken at surgery. The J gene is TRBJ2-3, the V gene TRBV5-1; TRBD1 agrees at 7 bases. This receptor was obtained from a male donor with early-stage non-small cell lung cancer. The CDR3 DNA reads TGCGCCAGCAGACGGGACAGAGACACAGATACGCAGTATTTT. It is translated as CASRRDRDTDTQYF.